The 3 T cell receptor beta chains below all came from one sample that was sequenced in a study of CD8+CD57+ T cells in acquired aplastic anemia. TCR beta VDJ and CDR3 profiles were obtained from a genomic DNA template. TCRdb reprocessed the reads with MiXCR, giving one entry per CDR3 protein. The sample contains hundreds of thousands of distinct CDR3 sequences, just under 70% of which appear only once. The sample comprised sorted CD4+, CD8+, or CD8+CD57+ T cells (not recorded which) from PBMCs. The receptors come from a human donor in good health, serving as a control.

For the CDR3, the DNA is TGTGCCAGCAGCCCAGAAGTCAGGGGGATAGATGGCTACACCTTC. Translated, it gives CASSPEVRGIDGYTF. The rearrangement joins TRBV12-3 or TRBV12-4 to TRBJ1-2; 7 bases are a match to TRBD1. This CDR3 comprises 15 residues. Trimming removed 6 bases from V and 6 bases from J; junction bases left unmatched: 13.

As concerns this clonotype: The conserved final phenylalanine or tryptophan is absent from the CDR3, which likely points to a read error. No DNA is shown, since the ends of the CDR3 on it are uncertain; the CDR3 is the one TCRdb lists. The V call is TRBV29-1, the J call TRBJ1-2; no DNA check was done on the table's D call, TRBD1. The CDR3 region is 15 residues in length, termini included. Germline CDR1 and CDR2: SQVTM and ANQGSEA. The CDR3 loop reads CSASGHADPGANVPI.

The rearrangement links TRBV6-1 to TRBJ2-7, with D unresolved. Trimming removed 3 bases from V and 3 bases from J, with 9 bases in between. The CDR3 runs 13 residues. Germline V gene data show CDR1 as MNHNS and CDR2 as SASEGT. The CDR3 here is CASSEGMGYEQYF. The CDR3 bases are TGTGCCAGCAGTGAGGGGATGGGCTACGAGCAGTACTTC.